These 20 T cell receptor beta chains came from one sample sequenced in a study of regulatory T cells in long-lasting Graves disease. The time point denotes: newly diagnosed GD, antithyroid drugs for less than 3 months. RNA isolated from PBMCs was used to make the TCR library. Both iRepertoire HTBI primers and Arm-PCR of CDR3 regions were used to build the TCR beta libraries. TCRdb ran MiXCR on the multiplex PCR reads and lists one entry per CDR3 protein. Of hundreds of thousands of distinct CDR3 sequences listed, about 15% were seen once; the top ten hold roughly 8%. These data are also associated with another study on T cells in Graves' hyperthyroidism and ophthalmopathy.

The sample here was peripheral blood mononuclear cells (PBMCs), taken at new diagnosis, from a patient treated with antithyroid drugs. The receptors shown here come from a woman aged 40 to 50 with Graves disease.

This clonotype was seen repeatedly, ten times or more. This chain joins TRBV18 and TRBJ2-3; D perhaps matches TRBD1 (6 bases). V lost 4 bases and J lost 2, with 10 bases in between. The CDR3 contains 14 residues. Germline CDR1 is KGHSH and CDR2 is LQKENI. The CDR3 DNA sequence: TGTGCCAGCTCACTGTGGGGGCCCACAGATACGCAGTATTTT. Protein: CASSLWGPTDTQYF.

The CDR3 loop reads CASTQDSDNEKLFF. The CDR3 coding sequence is TGTGCCAGTACCCAAGACAGTGATAATGAAAAACTGTTTTTT. V gene TRBV19 combines with J gene TRBJ1-4, with D possibly matching TRBD1 (5 bases). Germline-derived CDR1 and CDR2 are LNHDA and SQIVND (reference sequence). The CDR3 loop spans 14 amino acids. Deletions cut 7 bases from V and 4 bases from J, with 13 bases between.

This clonotype was observed a handful of times. The chain is built from TRBV20-1 and TRBJ2-5; 7 bases are shared with TRBD2. Germline V gene sequence: CDR1 DFQATT, CDR2 SNEGSKA (reference sequence). CDR3 length: 15 amino acids. V lost 0 bases, J lost 5 bases, and 9 bases stayed unmatched. In nucleotides, the CDR3 is TGCAGTGCTAGAGATCTGTGGGAGGGCCCCGAGACCCAGTACTTC. Amino acids: CSARDLWEGPETQYF.

In this sample, this clonotype turned up many times. The chain joins TRBV7-2 to TRBJ2-2; D may be TRBD2 (6 bases). CDR3 size: 14 residues. Trimming took 8 bases from V and 3 from J, leaving 13 bases between them. The V gene's germline CDR1 is SGHTA and CDR2 FQGNSA. The CDR3 bases are TGTGCCAGCGCTCCGCGGGATGACACCGGGGAGCTGTTTTTT. Translated: CASAPRDDTGELFF. The whole variable domain, filled in from reference TRBV7-2 and TRBJ2-2, reads GAGVSQSPSNKVTEKGKDVELRCDPISGHTALYWYRQSLGQGLEFLIYFQGNSAPDKSGLPSDRFSAERTGGSVSTLTIQRTQQEDSAVYLCASAPRDDTGELFFGEGSRLTVL.

This clonotype showed up many times. The V gene is TRBV11-3, the J gene TRBJ1-1; D gene uncertain. V lost 5 bases to trimming and J lost 3 bases, with 19 bases between them. This CDR3 comprises 16 residues. In germline, CDR1 is SGHNT, CDR2 YENEEA. CDR3 in amino acids: CASSLSPLVGYTEAFF. The CDR3 DNA reads as TGTGCCAGCAGCCTTTCCCCGCTCGTTGGTTACACTGAAGCTTTCTTT. Supplemented by reference TRBV11-3 and TRBJ1-1, the full variable domain reads EAGVVQSPRYKIIEKKQPVAFWCNPISGHNTLYWYLQNLGQGPELLIRYENEEAVDDSQLPKDRFSAERLKGVDSTLKIQPAELGDSAVYLCASSLSPLVGYTEAFFGQGTRLTVV.

This clonotype was observed a few times. The chain combines TRBV12-5 with TRBJ1-1, with D unresolved. Trimming shortened V by 1 base and J by 8 bases, and 14 bases separated the two germline ends. In germline, CDR1 is LGHNT, CDR2 FRNRAP. This CDR3 is 14 amino acids long. The DNA of the CDR3 is TGTGCTAGTGGTTTGGGGACTGGGTCGGGGGAAGCTTTCTTT. Protein product: CASGLGTGSGEAFF.

This clonotype was observed a few times. The rearrangement links TRBV5-1 to TRBJ2-1; the D gene is possibly TRBD2 (5 bases). The CDR3 totals 14 residues. Between the trimmed V and J ends, which lost 2 bases and 4 bases, there was a span of 10 bases. CDR1 is SGHRS and CDR2 is YFSETQ in the germline V gene. CDR3 nucleotide sequence: TGCGCCAGCAGCTTAGGACTCCTATACAATGAGCAGTTCTTC. This sequence encodes CASSLGLLYNEQFF.

This chain joins TRBV9 and TRBJ2-1, with D possibly TRBD2 on 5 matching bases. The CDR3 extends over 16 amino acids. Trimming pared 6 bases from V and 0 bases from J, leaving 16 bases between. Germline CDR1 is SGDLS and CDR2 is YYNGEE. CDR3 in DNA: TGTGCCAGCACCAAAGGGAGCAGGAGCTCCTACAATGAGCAGTTCTTC. Amino acids: CASTKGSRSSYNEQFF. The variable domain in full, completed from reference TRBV9 and TRBJ2-1, reads DSGVTQTPKHLITATGQRVTLRCSPRSGDLSVYWYQQSLDQGLQFLIQYYNGEERAKGNILERFSAQQFPDLHSELNLSSLELGDSALYFCASTKGSRSSYNEQFFGPGTRLTVL.

This clonotype was counted only a few times. The chain employs TRBV11-2 and TRBJ1-5, with 11 bases aligning to TRBD1. CDR3 length: 15 residues. V lost 4 bases, J lost 5 bases, and 4 bases stayed unmatched. The germline CDR1 and CDR2 sequences are SGHAT and FQNNGV. The CDR3 bases are TGTGCCAGCAGCTGGGGGACAGGGGGTGATCAGCCCCAGCATTTT. This encodes CASSWGTGGDQPQHF.

This clonotype was observed at least ten times. The gene calls are TRBV15 and TRBJ2-1; D is ambiguous. V was clipped by 0 bases and J by 6 bases, with 12 bases between them. CDR3 length: 15 residues. Per the germline V gene, CDR1 is LNHNV and CDR2 is YYDKDF (reference sequence). The CDR3 nucleotides read TGTGCCACCAGCAGAGATTCGGCAGTATTCAATGAGCAGTTCTTC. It specifies CATSRDSAVFNEQFF.

This chain joins TRBV7-8 and TRBJ2-7, with D possibly matching TRBD2 (7 bases). Trimming cost V 6 bases and J 0 bases, with 21 bases left between them. This CDR3 has 17 amino acids. The germline V gene has CDR1 SGHVS and CDR2 FQNEAQ. The CDR3 nucleotides read TGTGCCAGCAGAGCAGGGGCTACTAGCGTCGGCTCCTACGAGCAGTACTTC. Encoded protein: CASRAGATSVGSYEQYF.

Many counts were recorded for this clonotype. The chain combines TRBV19 with TRBJ2-5; D perhaps matches TRBD2 (6 bases). Gene TRBJ2-1 matches the end of the DNA better, so the J call may be wrong. Germline CDR1 and CDR2: LNHDA and SQIVND (reference sequence). The length of the CDR3 is 13 residues. The CDR3, as DNA: TGTGCCAGTAGTGTGACTAGTTTCAATGAGCAGTTCTTC. Its protein product is CASSVTSFNEQFF.

This clonotype occurred a few times. The rearrangement links TRBV4-2 to TRBJ1-4; 8 positions match TRBD1. With V trimmed by 1 base and J by 16 bases, 5 bases remained unmatched. This CDR3 is 12 amino acids long. Germline CDR1 and CDR2: LGHNA and YNFKEQ. In DNA, the CDR3 is TGTGCCAGCAGCCAAGCGGGACAGGCCCCGTTTTTT. It encodes CASSQAGQAPFF.

This clonotype was recorded many times. The rearrangement links TRBV2 to TRBJ1-4, with D unclear. The germline gives CDR1 SNHLY, CDR2 FYNNEI. This CDR3 spans 11 amino acids. The V end lost 5 bases, the J end lost 8 bases, and 6 bases lay between the germline ends. The CDR3 nucleotides read TGTGCCAGCAGTTTCCCCGAAAAACTGTTTTTT. Translated, it gives CASSFPEKLFF.

In this sample, this clonotype turned up many times. The chain employs TRBV5-1 and TRBJ1-1; 7 bases map to TRBD1. Trimming took 3 bases from V and 2 from J; bases not matched to a gene: 4. Germline V gene lookup returns CDR1 SGHRS and CDR2 YFSETQ. The CDR3 runs 14 residues. This CDR3 reads CASSSGDRNTEAFF. Written as DNA, the CDR3 is TGCGCCAGCAGCTCGGGGGACAGAAACACTGAAGCTTTCTTT.

This clonotype was seen repeatedly, ten times or more. The chain uses TRBV20-1 and TRBJ2-1; TRBD2 matches at 11 bases. Germline CDR1 is DFQATT and CDR2 is SNEGSKA (reference sequence). CDR3 length equals 18 residues. Trimming cost V 0 bases and J 6 bases; bases outside gene matches: 13. CDR3 nucleotides: TGCAGTGCTAGAGATGATCTGGTAGCGGGAGGGACTGGCAATGAGCAGTTCTTC. Translation gives CSARDDLVAGGTGNEQFF.

This clonotype was counted between two and nine times. This CDR3 reads CASSPQGAGYNEQFF. In nucleotides, the CDR3 is TGTGCCAGCAGCCCCCAGGGGGCAGGCTACAATGAGCAGTTCTTC. The V gene is TRBV6-1, the J gene TRBJ2-1; 8 nucleotides align to TRBD1. The germline V gene has CDR1 MNHNS and CDR2 SASEGT. The V segment lost 6 bases and the J segment 3 bases; nucleotides outside the gene matches: 7. The CDR3 contains 15 residues.

The chain recombines TRBV24-1 with TRBJ2-3; D not resolved. The germline V gene encodes CDR1 KGHDR and CDR2 SFDVKD. The CDR3 consists of 12 residues. With 5 bases removed from V and 6 bases from J, the gap between germline ends came to 8 bases. CDR3: CATSVSGDTQYF. The CDR3 nucleotides read TGTGCCACCAGTGTATCTGGGGATACGCAGTATTTT.

This sequence joins TRBV2 and TRBJ2-5; 12 positions match TRBD2. Germline CDR1 is SNHLY and CDR2 is FYNNEI. Unmatched junction bases numbered 5, after V lost 7 bases and J lost 5 bases. This CDR3 is built from 14 residues. The CDR3 DNA reads as TGTGCCAGCACCGCTAGCGGGAGGGGGGAGACCCAGTACTTC. This codes for CASTASGRGETQYF. Full variable domain (missing parts from reference TRBV2 and TRBJ2-5): EPEVTQTPSHQVTQMGQEVILRCVPISNHLYFYWYRQILGQKVEFLVSFYNNEISEKSEIFDDQFSVERPDGSNFTLKIRSTKLEDSAMYFCASTASGRGETQYFGPGTRLLVL.

This clonotype was counted only a few times. The chain joins TRBV5-1 to TRBJ2-3; 9 bases are shared with TRBD2. V gave up 5 bases and J gave up 3 bases; unmatched junction bases: 4. The CDR3 extends over 14 amino acids. CDR1 and CDR2 (germline): SGHRS, YFSETQ. The CDR3 coding sequence is TGCGCCAGCAGGGGGACTAGCAAGACAGATACGCAGTATTTT. It yields the protein CASRGTSKTDTQYF.